One and the same sample provided the 5 T cell receptor beta chains below, sequenced in a study of cytomegalovirus exposure and HLA in healthy donors. Here immunoSEQ multiplex PCR was the method, and the copy in TCRdb shows in-frame clones only, minus some. Here the sample spans under 400,000 clones, over 75% being singletons. The sequenced sample consisted of PBMCs. These receptors originate from a man aged 25-45 years in good health and CMV-seronegative.

The chain carries TRBV4-1 and TRBJ2-5, with TRBD2 matching over 7 bases. This CDR3 region has 14 residues. Germline-derived CDR1 and CDR2 are MGHRA and YSYEKL. V was pared by 1 base and J by 4 bases, with 3 bases of the junction left unmatched. CDR3 residues: CASSQGLAGETQYF. CDR3 coding DNA: TGCGCCAGCAGCCAAGGACTAGCTGGAGAGACCCAGTACTTC.

This clone was seen more than once but under ten times. CDR3 region: CASSLMSSPYGYTF. The CDR3 DNA sequence: TGTGCCAGCAGCTTGATGAGTTCGCCTTATGGCTACACCTTC. The chain couples TRBV5-5 to TRBJ1-2, with D unresolved. The CDR3 has 14 residues. V was pared by 1 base and J by 5 bases, with 12 bases between. Germline CDR1 and CDR2: SGHKS and YYEKEE (reference sequence).

The V gene is TRBV7-6, the J gene TRBJ1-6, with 11 bases that match TRBD1. This CDR3 spans 15 amino acids. Losses at the gene ends were 5 bases for V and 7 bases for J; bases not matched to a gene: 4. Germline CDR1 SGHVS, CDR2 FNYEAQ. CDR3 DNA: TGTGCCAGCAGCCCCCGGGACAGGGGGAATTCACCCCTCCACTTT. Translation: CASSPRDRGNSPLHF.

V gene TRBV18 combines with J gene TRBJ2-2; D gene unclear. The length of the CDR3 is 13 residues. Trimming removed 0 bases at V and 4 bases at J, with 3 bases between. Germline lookup yields CDR1 KGHSH and CDR2 LQKENI. The chain's CDR3 is CASSPPSTGELFF. The CDR3, as DNA: TGTGCCAGCTCACCACCGAGCACCGGGGAGCTGTTTTTT. The whole variable domain, remainder taken from reference TRBV18 and TRBJ2-2, is NAGVMQNPRHLVRRRGQEARLRCSPMKGHSHVYWYRQLPEEGLKFMVYLQKENIIDESGMPKERFSAEFPKEGPSILRIQQVVRGDSAAYFCASSPPSTGELFFGEGSRLTVL.

This chain connects TRBV7-9 to TRBJ1-2; D ambiguous. Germline values: CDR1 SEHNR, CDR2 FQNEAQ (reference sequence). This CDR3 comprises 13 residues. V lost 4 bases and J 5 bases, leaving 11 bases between the germline ends. CDR3 bases: TGTGCCAGCAGCTCCACAGAATTGTATGGCTACACCTTC. Translating gives CASSSTELYGYTF.